A selection of T cell receptor beta chains follows, all from one sample in a study of T cell responses to AZD1222 COVID-19 vaccine. Assay used: immunoSEQ multiplex PCR; TCRdb lists only in-frame clones, some missing. The data show 200,000 or so clones, approximately 94% seen once. Here the sequenced sample was peripheral blood, taken 28 days after the second AZD1222 dose. These receptor sequences come from an adult who received the AZD1222 COVID-19 vaccine. Each CDR3 is given with its conserved first and last residue. D genes are given only for firm matches. Clone sizes are given selectively: once, few, many, or a class where the clone is expanded.

>.|TRBJ1-5|TRBV30|.
TGTGCCTGGAGTGCGCTTGTAAGCAATCAGCCCCAGCATTTT
CAWSALVSNQPQHF
>.|TRBJ1-3|TRBV5-1|TRBD1
TGCGCCAGCAGCTTGGCCGGGCAGGGGGCTGGAAACACCATATATTTT
CASSLAGQGAGNTIYF
>.|TRBJ1-5|TRBV5-1|.
TGCGCCAGCAGACCGGGGTGGAATAGCAATCAGCCCCAGCATTTT
CASRPGWNSNQPQHF
>.|TRBJ1-3|TRBV7-2|TRBD1
TGTGCCAGCAGCCTAGACAGGGGCTCTGGAAACACCATATATTTT
CASSLDRGSGNTIYF
>once|TRBJ2-1|TRBV21-1|.
TGTGCCAGCAGCAAAAGGAAGGACAGGGCTTACAATGAGCAGTTCTTC
CASSKRKDRAYNEQFF
>once|TRBJ1-6|TRBV3-1/TRBV3-2|.
TGTGCCAGCAGCGCAACAGGTTCGAGGGATTCACCCCTCCACTTT
CASSATGSRDSPLHF
>.|TRBJ1-2|TRBV11-2|TRBD1
TGTGCCAGCAGCTTAGTAGGACAGGGGAGCTATGGCTACACCTTC
CASSLVGQGSYGYTF
>.|TRBJ2-5|TRBV12-5|.
TGTGCTAGTGCTTTGGTGGGGGACCAAGAGACCCAGTACTTC
CASALVGDQETQYF
>once|TRBJ1-1|TRBV2|.
TGTGCCAGCAGTGAAGAAGGGTCGTACACTGAAGCTTTCTTT
CASSEEGSYTEAFF
>.|TRBJ1-1|TRBV15|.
TGTGCCACCAGCTCCAGTACAGGGACCATCACTGAAGCTTTCTTT
CATSSSTGTITEAFF
>once|TRBJ1-1|TRBV27|TRBD1
TGTGCCAGCTCCCGGGACAGGGGAACCACTGAAGCTTTCTTT
CASSRDRGTTEAFF
>.|TRBJ1-5|TRBV5-1|.
TGCGCCAGCAGCTTATCAGAAGGGAGCAATCAGCCCCAGCATTTT
CASSLSEGSNQPQHF
>once|TRBJ2-1|TRBV6-5|.
TGTGCCAGCAGAGACCTTCAGATCGGGCATGAGCAGTTCTTC
CASRDLQIGHEQFF
>few|TRBJ1-4|TRBV30|.
TGTGCCTGGAGTGTATCTGAAAAACTGTTTTTT
CAWSVSEKLFF
>.|TRBJ1-2|TRBV3-1/TRBV3-2|TRBD1
TGTGCCAGCAGCCAAGTTGTCACAGGGGGGAGCTATGGCTACACCTTC
CASSQVVTGGSYGYTF
>.|TRBJ2-2|TRBV3-1/TRBV3-2|.
TGTGCCAGCAGCCAAGTGGCCGGGGAGCTGTTTTTT
CASSQVAGELFF
>.|TRBJ1-6|TRBV18|TRBD1
TGTGCCAGCTCTCCGGGACAGGGAGATAATTCACCCCTCCACTTT
CASSPGQGDNSPLHF
>.|TRBJ1-3|TRBV6-5|.
TGTGCCAGCAGTTACAGTGGCAGTGGAAACACCATATATTTT
CASSYSGSGNTIYF
>.|TRBJ2-7|TRBV5-4|.
TGTGCCAGCAGCTTGGCGCAGGGCCCCTACGAGCAGTACTTC
CASSLAQGPYEQYF
>.|TRBJ2-7|TRBV9|TRBD2
TGTGCCAGCAGCGTAGGACTAGCAGTTTCCCACGAGCAGTACTTC
CASSVGLAVSHEQYF
>.|TRBJ1-2|TRBV12-3/TRBV12-4|.
TGTGCCAGCAGTTTGGGTAGGTTTGGCTACACCTTC
CASSLGRFGYTF
>.|TRBJ1-6|TRBV28|.
TGTGCCAGCAGTTTCCGGACTTTAAATTCACCCCTCCACTTT
CASSFRTLNSPLHF
>.|TRBJ2-1|TRBV3-1/TRBV3-2|TRBD2
TGTGCCAGCAGCCAAGGGGTAGCGGGGGGGCCTGAGCAGTTCTTC
CASSQGVAGGPEQFF
>.|TRBJ1-6|TRBV19|TRBD1
TGTGCCAGTAGCATTCCCCTCCGGGACAGGGAGGGCTCACCCCTCCACTTT
CASSIPLRDREGSPLHF
>.|TRBJ2-7|TRBV6-5|.
TGTGCCAGCAGTTACCAGAAGGGGTCAGGGATCCACGAGCAGTACTTC
CASSYQKGSGIHEQYF
>.|TRBJ2-7|TRBV10-1|.
TGCGCCAGCAGTGAGTCTCAGAAGGTCTCAGTGTCGTACGAGCAGTACTTC
CASSESQKVSVSYEQYF
>.|TRBJ2-7|TRBV10-2|.
TGCGCCAGCAGTGGAGGGGGCTCCTACGAGCAGTACTTC
CASSGGGSYEQYF
>.|TRBJ2-1|TRBV3-1/TRBV3-2|TRBD1
TGTGCCAGCAGCTCGACAGGGGTGATGACTAATGAGCAGTTCTTC
CASSSTGVMTNEQFF
>.|TRBJ2-5|TRBV12-3/TRBV12-4|.
TGTGCCAGCAGTTTCAAAGAGACCCAGTACTTC
CASSFKETQYF
>.|TRBJ1-2|TRBV28|.
TGTGCCAGCACTCGCTCGGGGGGGGACTATGGCTACACCTTC
CASTRSGGDYGYTF
>.|TRBJ1-6|TRBV9|.
TGTGCCAGCGGCCCAACAGGGTTGTCACCCCTCCACTTT
CASGPTGLSPLHF
>.|TRBJ2-5|TRBV6-5|.
TGTGCCAGCAGGCGTCACGGCGTGGGAGAGACCCAGTACTTC
CASRRHGVGETQYF
>once|TRBJ1-2|TRBV14|.
TGTGCCAGCAGCGCGCTACTAGGACCCTCTAACTATGGCTACACCTTC
CASSALLGPSNYGYTF
>.|TRBJ2-1|TRBV3-1/TRBV3-2|.
TGTGCCAGCAGCCAAGATGTCTTTATTAGCAGGACCTACAATGAGCAGTTCTTC
CASSQDVFISRTYNEQFF
>.|TRBJ1-6|TRBV23-1|TRBD1
TGCGCCAGCAGAGAAGGGACAGGTCCACCCCTCCACTTT
CASREGTGPPLHF
>.|TRBJ1-4|TRBV27|.
TGTGCCAGCAGTTTATCCCCCCCGGGGACGGAGGAAAAACTGTTTTTT
CASSLSPPGTEEKLFF
>.|TRBJ2-3|TRBV6-5|.
TGTGCCAGCAGTCCCGGGGAAGGCACAGATACGCAGTATTTT
CASSPGEGTDTQYF
>.|TRBJ1-2|TRBV6-2/TRBV6-3|.
TGTGCCAGCAGTGGAAAGACCAGGGGTCGGAACTATGGCTACACCTTC
CASSGKTRGRNYGYTF
>.|TRBJ1-5|TRBV18|.
TGTGCCAGCTCACCACCGGGGAGGGAGGGAAATCAGCCCCAGCATTTT
CASSPPGREGNQPQHF
>.|TRBJ1-1|TRBV11-2|.
TGTGCCAGCAGCGTCCGGAGCGGGACAACTTCTGAAGCTTTCTTT
CASSVRSGTTSEAFF
>.|TRBJ2-1|TRBV27|TRBD2
TGTGCCAGCAGGGCCGGGACTAGCTCTTCCAATGAGCAGTTCTTC
CASRAGTSSSNEQFF
>.|TRBJ1-2|TRBV19|.
TGTGCCAGTAGTACGTTCGAGTATGGCTACACCTTC
CASSTFEYGYTF
>.|TRBJ1-1|TRBV5-1|TRBD1
TGCGCCAGCAGCGACAGGGGCCCCACCACTGAAGCTTTCTTT
CASSDRGPTTEAFF
>.|TRBJ2-3|TRBV6-5|TRBD2
TGTGCCAGCAGGACTAGCGGGGGGGTCACAGATACGCAGTATTTT
CASRTSGGVTDTQYF
>.|TRBJ1-1|TRBV18|.
TGTGCCAGCTCACTAGGTGAAAACACTGAAGCTTTCTTT
CASSLGENTEAFF
>.|TRBJ1-2|TRBV5-1|.
TGCGCCAGCAGCGAACCGACAGCTAACTATGGCTACACCTTC
CASSEPTANYGYTF
>.|TRBJ1-1|TRBV7-3|TRBD1
TGTGCCAGCAGCGCGGGACAGTCCAACACTGAAGCTTTCTTT
CASSAGQSNTEAFF